Below, 29 T cell receptor beta chains from the same sample are listed, as sequenced in a study of post-analysis software for immune sequencing data. cDNA libraries for TCR beta contained unique molecular identifiers. Via MiXCR, TCRdb re-called the PCR reads, giving one row per CDR3 protein. The sample lists a few hundred thousand distinct CDR3 sequences; approximately 33% were seen once. The antigens of these receptors remain unknown. Study observations and caveats: Controls showed lower frequencies than patients for roughly 5 TRBV segments, and TRBV5-6, TRBV5-1 and TRBV20-1 were among these.

The sample comprised blood. The receptor source for this set is a girl aged 5-17 years with multiple sclerosis.

The J gene is TRBJ1-1, the V gene TRBV6-4; the D gene is possibly TRBD1 (5 bases). The V end lost 7 bases, the J end lost 2 bases, and 23 bases lay between the germline ends. Germline CDR1 is MRHNA and CDR2 is SNTAGT. This CDR3 has 17 residues. CDR3: CASISTDPVLINTEAFF. CDR3 nucleotides: TGTGCCAGCATATCGACAGACCCCGTTCTAATTAACACTGAAGCTTTCTTT.

V usage is TRBV5-6 and J usage is TRBJ2-3, with TRBD2 as a possible D gene (6 bases). CDR3 size: 14 residues. The germline CDR1 and CDR2 sequences are SGHDT and YYEEEE. Trimming took 0 bases from V and 6 from J, leaving 11 bases between them. This CDR3 is CASSLGRGFDTQYF. The CDR3 DNA follows: TGTGCCAGCAGCTTGGGGAGGGGTTTCGATACGCAGTATTTT.

The chain joins TRBV2 to TRBJ2-6, with D possibly TRBD2 on 5 matching bases. The CDR3 extends over 13 amino acids. Germline CDR1 and CDR2: SNHLY and FYNNEI. Trimming removed 3 bases at V and 13 bases at J, with 13 bases between. This CDR3 is CASSDSVPGVLTF. CDR3 nucleotide sequence: TGTGCCAGCAGTGATTCGGTCCCGGGGGTCCTGACTTTC.

The rearrangement joins TRBV7-9 to TRBJ2-7; D uncertain. In germline, CDR1 is SEHNR, CDR2 FQNEAQ (reference sequence). The V end was cut by 5 bases, the J end by 6 bases, with 14 bases between. This CDR3 has 13 amino acids. The CDR3 region is CASSPGEVIEQYF. CDR3 in DNA: TGTGCCAGCAGCCCCGGAGAGGTAATCGAGCAGTACTTC.

In its sample, this clonotype was seen once. A clone one base away is much larger, so this may be a read error. The chain uses TRBV12-3 or TRBV12-4 and TRBJ2-5; no reliable D call. The CDR3 is 13 amino acids. CDR3 region: CASSPTVQGTQYF. The CDR3 DNA reads TGTGCCAGCAGTCCGACGGTCCAAGGGACCCAGTACTTC.

This clonotype was counted a few times. The V gene is TRBV12-3 or TRBV12-4, the J gene TRBJ2-1; 9 nucleotides match TRBD2. Trimming at V came to 8 bases and at J to 7 bases, leaving 9 bases not matched to a gene. This CDR3 region has 14 residues. The CDR3 protein is CASSPKAGGNEQFF. Written as DNA, the CDR3 is TGTGCCAGCTCTCCTAAGGCGGGGGGGAATGAGCAGTTCTTC.

The chain employs TRBV4-2 and TRBJ1-2, with TRBD1 as a possible D gene (6 bases). Germline values: CDR1 LGHNA, CDR2 YNFKEQ. The CDR3 totals 15 residues. With 3 bases removed from V and 6 bases from J, the gap between germline ends came to 17 bases. CDR3 nucleotides: TGTGCCAGCAGCCAGACCACCGGGACATCGGATGGCTACACCTTC. It encodes CASSQTTGTSDGYTF.

The sample holds a few counts of this clonotype. The CDR3 region is CATSRGGLQGNYGYTF. The CDR3 DNA is TGTGCCACCAGCAGAGGGGGGCTACAGGGCAACTATGGCTACACCTTC. V is TRBV15 and J is TRBJ1-2, with a tentative D call TRBD1 (6 bases). The CDR3 has 16 residues. Trimming took 1 base from V and 2 from J, leaving 14 bases between them. Germline V lookup: CDR1 LNHNV, CDR2 YYDKDF (reference sequence). The full variable domain, rest sourced from reference TRBV15 and TRBJ1-2, is DAMVIQNPRYQVTQFGKPVTLSCSQTLNHNVMYWYQQKSSQAPKLLFHYYDKDFNNEADTPDNFQSRRPNTSFCFLDIRSPGLGDTAMYLCATSRGGLQGNYGYTFGSGTRLTVV.

CDR3 residues: CSADLTYEQYF. The CDR3 DNA sequence: TGCAGCGCGGACCTTACCTACGAGCAGTACTTC. The V call is TRBV29-1, the J call TRBJ2-7, with D unclear. Looked up from germline, CDR1 is SQVTM and CDR2 is ANQGSEA. V lost 7 bases, J lost 2 bases, and 9 bases lay in between. This CDR3 contains 11 residues.

The chain has TRBV7-3 and TRBJ1-1, with D uncertain. V was clipped by 5 bases and J by 3 bases, with 10 bases between them. The CDR3 is made up of 13 amino acids. In germline, CDR1 is SGHTA, CDR2 FQGTGA. In DNA, the CDR3 is TGTGCCAGCAGCCGCTTGGAGGACACTGAAGCTTTCTTT. This codes for CASSRLEDTEAFF.

This clonotype appeared a single time. The V gene is TRBV29-1, the J gene TRBJ1-2, with D possibly being TRBD1 (6 bases). Germline CDR1 SQVTM, CDR2 ANQGSEA. The CDR3 has 14 amino acids. The germline V and J ends were trimmed by 2 bases and 1 base, with 11 bases remaining between them. Written as DNA, the CDR3 is TGCAGCGTTGAACAGGGGCAAGTTAACTATGGCTACACCTTC. Protein: CSVEQGQVNYGYTF.

A few counts support this clonotype. The J gene is TRBJ1-1, the V gene TRBV9; weak D call: TRBD1 (6 bases). Looked up from germline, CDR1 is SGDLS and CDR2 is YYNGEE. The CDR3 runs 17 residues. Trimming took 0 bases from V and 1 from J, leaving 16 bases between them. The DNA for the CDR3 is TGTGCCAGCAGCGTAGGCAGCAGCTCAGGGGAGAACACTGAAGCTTTCTTT. Amino acids: CASSVGSSSGENTEAFF.

The rearrangement uses TRBV20-1 and TRBJ2-5; 7 positions agree with TRBD1. Germline V lookup: CDR1 DFQATT, CDR2 SNEGSKA (reference sequence). V trimming: 1 base; J trimming: 0 bases; junction bases outside the gene matches: 5. CDR3 length: 15 residues. The CDR3 nucleotides read TGCAGTGCTAGAGTTTTGGGACAGTACCAAGAGACCCAGTACTTC. This sequence encodes CSARVLGQYQETQYF.

This clonotype was seen a few times. The chain recombines TRBV11-2 with TRBJ2-7, with TRBD1 matching 9 bases. There are 19 residues in the CDR3. V dropped 6 bases and J dropped 4; count of bases not matched to a gene: 22. Germline assignment: CDR1 SGHAT and CDR2 FQNNGV. The CDR3 coding sequence is TGTGCCAGCAGGCCAATCCGGGACAGGGTTCTTCAGGGGCCTTACGAGCAGTACTTC. Protein sequence: CASRPIRDRVLQGPYEQYF.

The V gene is TRBV12-3 or TRBV12-4, the J gene TRBJ2-3; D uncertain. Trimming shortened V by 4 bases and J by 3 bases, and 11 bases separated the two germline ends. The CDR3 is 14 amino acids. CDR3 bases: TGTGCCAGCAGTTGGCCGCGGAAGACAGATACGCAGTATTTT. Translated: CASSWPRKTDTQYF.

As to this clonotype: A much larger clone differs from this one at a single base, so this may be a read error. The chain links TRBV6-6 to TRBJ1-1; 9 bases are shared with TRBD1. The CDR3 runs to 15 residues. Germline CDR1 and CDR2: MNHNY and SVGAGI (reference sequence). For the CDR3, the DNA is TGTGCCAGCAGTCCGGGACAGGGAATGAACACTGGAGCTTTCTTT. This codes for CASSPGQGMNTGAFF.

The rearrangement links TRBV6-5 to TRBJ2-5; 7 bases line up with TRBD1. Matching the DNA end better, TRBJ2-7 makes the J call doubtful. The V gene's germline CDR1 is MNHEY and CDR2 SVGAGI. The CDR3 covers 16 residues. CDR3: CASSYSPFNRGHEQYF. The CDR3 DNA follows: TGTGCCAGCAGTTACTCCCCCTTTAACAGGGGCCACGAGCAGTACTTC.

On this clonotype itself: Being one base from a much bigger clone, this may be a read error. The chain couples TRBV4-2 to TRBJ1-2; no firm D call. CDR1 and CDR2 (germline): LGHNA, YNFKEQ. CDR3 length: 15 amino acids. In DNA form, the CDR3 reads TGTGCCCGCAGCCAAGATTTCGGGGAAGGCTATGGCTACACCTTC. Protein product: CARSQDFGEGYGYTF.

This clonotype was counted at least ten times. The genes are TRBV12-3 or TRBV12-4 and TRBJ1-5, with D perhaps TRBD1 (5 bases). The V end lost 5 bases, the J end lost 7 bases, and 12 bases lay between the germline ends. This CDR3 is built from 13 residues. The DNA of the CDR3 is TGTGCCAGCAGTCCTGGGGGGTTCCAGCCCCAGCATTTT. This encodes CASSPGGFQPQHF.

The table lists this clonotype with a few counts. The chain recombines TRBV20-1 with TRBJ1-5; 10 positions agree with TRBD1. The germline gives CDR1 DFQATT, CDR2 SNEGSKA (reference sequence). The CDR3 spans 15 residues. Trimming at V came to 7 bases and at J to 5 bases, leaving 11 bases not matched to a gene. The CDR3 sequence: CSVAPQDRGDQPQHF. CDR3 in DNA: TGCAGTGTAGCCCCCCAGGACAGGGGGGATCAGCCCCAGCATTTT.

The chain's CDR3 is CASSQQELYGYTF. In DNA, the CDR3 is TGTGCCAGCAGTCAACAGGAGCTCTATGGCTACACCTTC. The V and J genes are TRBV6-5 and TRBJ1-2; possible D gene TRBD1, 5 bases. CDR3 length: 13 residues. The germline CDR1 and CDR2 sequences are MNHEY and SVGAGI. Between the trimmed V and J ends, which lost 5 bases and 4 bases, there was a span of 11 bases.

This clonotype was counted at least ten times. CDR3 nucleotides: TGTGCCAGCAGCCCGGACAGGGGGCCCTACGAGCAGTACTTC. It codes for CASSPDRGPYEQYF. V is TRBV7-9 and J is TRBJ2-7; 11 bases are a match to TRBD1. Germline lookup yields CDR1 SEHNR and CDR2 FQNEAQ (reference sequence). The CDR3 length is 14 residues. Trimming removed 5 bases from V and 2 bases from J; junction bases left unmatched: 2.

This clonotype was seen a handful of times. The chain's CDR3 is CSARLPPGLAGDLGETQYF. CDR3 DNA sequence: TGCAGTGCTAGACTCCCCCCGGGACTAGCGGGGGACTTGGGTGAGACCCAGTACTTC. J is TRBJ2-5 and V is TRBV20-1; 14 bases are shared with TRBD2. This CDR3 is 19 amino acids long. Germline values: CDR1 DFQATT, CDR2 SNEGSKA (reference sequence). The V gene end was trimmed by 2 bases and the J gene end by 5 bases; junction bases not matched to a gene: 16.

This clonotype has only a few counts. The V call is TRBV2, the J call TRBJ2-3; D remains ambiguous. Germline CDR1 is SNHLY and CDR2 is FYNNEI. This CDR3 contains 15 residues. Trimming took off 4 bases at V and 1 base at J, with 12 bases between the two ends. CDR3 coding DNA: TGTGCCAGCAGTGGCTGGTCCAAGGGCACAGATACGCAGTATTTT. It codes for CASSGWSKGTDTQYF. Combining the CDR3 with reference TRBV2 and TRBJ2-3 gives the whole variable domain EPEVTQTPSHQVTQMGQEVILRCVPISNHLYFYWYRQILGQKVEFLVSFYNNEISEKSEIFDDQFSVERPDGSNFTLKIRSTKLEDSAMYFCASSGWSKGTDTQYFGPGTRLTVL.

This clonotype has a handful of counts. V is TRBV6-2 or TRBV6-3 and J is TRBJ1-2; no clear D. Germline lookup yields CDR1 MNHEY and CDR2 SVGEGT. Trimming took off 5 bases at V and 4 bases at J, with 14 bases between the two ends. This CDR3 comprises 14 residues. CDR3 in DNA: TGTGCCAGCAGTCTGGAGGGAAAAAGCTATGGCTACACCTTC. Amino acid sequence: CASSLEGKSYGYTF.

The rearrangement links TRBV5-6 to TRBJ2-5; tentatively, D is TRBD1 or TRBD2 (6 bases each). Germline CDR1 and CDR2: SGHDT and YYEEEE. The CDR3 extends over 15 amino acids. Trimming stripped 4 bases from V and 4 bases from J, with 17 bases between. In DNA form, the CDR3 reads TGTGCCAGCAGCCCCGGGACAAGGGGGGCAGAGACCCAGTACTTC. Protein sequence: CASSPGTRGAETQYF.

This clonotype was seen only a few times. The chain has TRBV7-9 and TRBJ1-6; no definite D call. V lost 5 bases to trimming and J lost 0 bases, with 17 bases between them. The CDR3 has 18 residues. Germline CDR1 SEHNR, CDR2 FQNEAQ (reference sequence). The CDR3 region is CASSGRDLTGSYNSPLHF. Here the CDR3 DNA reads TGTGCCAGCAGCGGGAGAGATCTGACTGGCTCCTATAATTCACCCCTCCACTTT.

This clonotype has a handful of counts. The chain has TRBV29-1 and TRBJ2-2; the D gene is possibly TRBD1 (5 bases). V lost 0 bases and J 0 bases, leaving 8 bases between the germline ends. The CDR3 length is 15 residues. Germline V gives CDR1 SQVTM, CDR2 ANQGSEA. CDR3 protein: CSVEDLGANTGELFF. The CDR3 nucleotides are TGCAGCGTTGAAGATCTAGGGGCGAACACCGGGGAGCTGTTTTTT.

This sequence joins TRBV7-9 and TRBJ2-1; 7 positions agree with TRBD2. This CDR3 comprises 15 residues. Germline V gene sequence: CDR1 SEHNR, CDR2 FQNEAQ (reference sequence). With V trimmed by 5 bases and J by 7 bases, 11 bases remained unmatched. In nucleotides, the CDR3 is TGTGCCAGCAGCCTCGTGAGTGGGGGAGGGAATGAGCAGTTCTTC. Its translation: CASSLVSGGGNEQFF.